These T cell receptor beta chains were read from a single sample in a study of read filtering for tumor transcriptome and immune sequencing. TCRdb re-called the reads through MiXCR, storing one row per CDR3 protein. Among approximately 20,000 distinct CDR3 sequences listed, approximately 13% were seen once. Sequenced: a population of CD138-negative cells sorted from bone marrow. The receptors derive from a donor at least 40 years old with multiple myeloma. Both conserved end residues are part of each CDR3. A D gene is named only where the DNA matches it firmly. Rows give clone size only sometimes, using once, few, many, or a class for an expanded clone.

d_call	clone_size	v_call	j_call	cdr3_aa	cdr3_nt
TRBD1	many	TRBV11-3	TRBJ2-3	CASSARTGTTDTQYF	TGTGCCAGCAGCGCAAGGACAGGGACTACAGATACGCAGTATTTT
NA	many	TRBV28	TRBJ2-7	CASSLVQKNPYEQYF	TGTGCCAGCAGTTTAGTACAGAAGAATCCCTACGAGCAGTACTTC
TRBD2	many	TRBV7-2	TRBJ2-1	CASSFRGDTYNEQFF	TGTGCCAGCAGCTTTCGGGGGGATACATACAATGAGCAGTTCTTC
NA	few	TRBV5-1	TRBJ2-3	CASSLWGTGDGTDTQYF	TGCGCCAGCAGCTTGTGGGGCACGGGGGACGGCACAGATACGCAGTATTTT
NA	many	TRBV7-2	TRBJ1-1	CASSLYENTEAFF	TGTGCCAGCAGCTTATACGAAAACACTGAAGCTTTCTTT
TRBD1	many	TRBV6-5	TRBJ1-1	CASSSILTGGPEAFF	TGTGCCAGCAGTTCTATCTTAACAGGGGGCCCTGAAGCTTTCTTT
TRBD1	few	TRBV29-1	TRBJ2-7	CSVKGSGTGDNYEQYF	TGCAGCGTTAAAGGATCCGGGACAGGGGACAACTACGAGCAGTACTTC
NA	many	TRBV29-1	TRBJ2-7	CSVATGGVYEQYF	TGCAGCGTGGCCACGGGCGGGGTCTACGAGCAGTACTTC
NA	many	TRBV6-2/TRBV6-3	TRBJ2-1	CASTSDQARSSYNEQFF	TGTGCCAGCACCTCGGACCAAGCTAGGAGCTCCTACAATGAGCAGTTCTTC
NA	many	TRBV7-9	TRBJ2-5	CASSPPAGETQYF	TGTGCCAGCAGCCCGCCGGCCGGGGAGACCCAGTACTTC
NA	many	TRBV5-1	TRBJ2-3	CASSLGDRRTDTQYF	TGCGCCAGCAGCTTGGGGGACCGTCGCACAGATACGCAGTATTTT
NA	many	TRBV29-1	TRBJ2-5	CSVVSLQETQYF	TGCAGCGTTGTGTCGCTCCAAGAGACCCAGTACTTC
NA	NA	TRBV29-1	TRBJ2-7	CSVGGQGRGEQYF	TGCAGCGTTGGGGGGCAGGGAAGAGGCGAGCAGTACTTC
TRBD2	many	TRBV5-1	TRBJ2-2	CASSSGTSGSTGELFF	TGCGCCAGCAGCTCCGGGACTAGCGGGAGTACCGGGGAGCTGTTTTTT
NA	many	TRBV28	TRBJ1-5	CASSFLGGGSNQPQHF	TGTGCCAGCAGTTTCCTCGGGGGTGGGAGCAATCAGCCCCAGCATTTT
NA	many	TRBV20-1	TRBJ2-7	CSARAGVYEQYF	TGCAGTGCTAGGGCAGGTGTCTACGAGCAGTACTTC
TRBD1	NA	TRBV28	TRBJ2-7	CASSETGISYGQYF	TGTGCCAGCAGCGAGACAGGGATATCCTACGGGCAGTACTTC
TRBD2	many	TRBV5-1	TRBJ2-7	CASSSQLAGGDEQYF	TGCGCCAGCAGCTCCCAACTAGCGGGAGGCGACGAGCAGTACTTC
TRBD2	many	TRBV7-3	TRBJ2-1	CASSYTSGSNEQFF	TGTGCCAGCAGCTATACTAGCGGGAGCAATGAGCAGTTCTTC
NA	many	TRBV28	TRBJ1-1	CASSLELFF	TGTGCCAGCAGCTTGGAACTTTTCTTT
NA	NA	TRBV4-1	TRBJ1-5	CASSQEVGAGNQPQHF	TGCGCCAGCAGCCAAGAAGTCGGGGCAGGCAATCAGCCCCAGCATTTT
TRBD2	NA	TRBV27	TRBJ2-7	CASSLSVGRVYEQYF	TGTGCCAGCAGTTTATCGGTCGGGAGGGTTTACGAGCAGTACTTC
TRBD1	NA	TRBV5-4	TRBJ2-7	CASNLGGDRGREQYF	TGTGCCAGCAACTTAGGCGGGGACAGGGGGCGCGAGCAGTACTTC
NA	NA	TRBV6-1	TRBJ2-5	CASSEDRGKGSQETQYF	TGTGCCAGCAGTGAAGATAGGGGGAAGGGAAGCCAAGAGACCCAGTACTTC
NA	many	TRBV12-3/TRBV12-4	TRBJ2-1	CASRTGATEQFF	TGTGCCAGCCGAACCGGGGCTACCGAGCAGTTCTTC
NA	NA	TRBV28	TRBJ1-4	CASPPEESLKLFF	TGTGCCAGCCCCCCCGAAGAGTCATTGAAACTGTTTTTT
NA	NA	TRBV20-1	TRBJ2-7	CNARGAVSSSYEQYF	TGCAATGCTAGAGGTGCGGTCTCTAGCTCATACGAGCAGTACTTC
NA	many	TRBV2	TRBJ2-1	CASSDWSDDEQFF	TGTGCCAGCAGTGATTGGAGCGACGATGAGCAGTTCTTC
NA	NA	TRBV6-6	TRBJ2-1	CASSYGLANNEQFF	TGTGCCAGCAGTTACGGACTGGCCAACAATGAGCAGTTCTTC
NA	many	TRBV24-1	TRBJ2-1	CATSGLQGGLRSYNEQFF	TGTGCCACCAGTGGTCTACAGGGAGGGTTACGCTCCTACAATGAGCAGTTCTTC
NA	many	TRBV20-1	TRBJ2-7	CSARGVTGLSSYEQYF	TGCAGTGCTAGAGGGGTTACGGGACTTAGCTCCTACGAGCAGTACTTC
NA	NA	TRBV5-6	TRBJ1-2	CATSLGDGRAYGYTF	TGTGCCACCTCCTTGGGGGACGGCCGAGCTTATGGCTACACCTTC
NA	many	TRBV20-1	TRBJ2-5	CSASRGDPPAQYF	TGCAGTGCTAGCCGCGGGGATCCACCGGCCCAGTACTTC
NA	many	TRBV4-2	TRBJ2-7	CASSSKAANREQYF	TGTGCCAGCAGCTCCAAAGCGGCCAATCGAGAGCAGTACTTC
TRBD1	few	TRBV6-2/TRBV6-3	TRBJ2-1	CASSKKTGASGSYNEQFF	TGTGCCAGCAGTAAGAAGACAGGGGCTTCGGGATCCTACAATGAGCAGTTCTTC
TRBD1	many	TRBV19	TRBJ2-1	CASSRQGPYNEQFF	TGTGCCAGTAGCAGACAGGGACCCTACAATGAGCAGTTCTTC
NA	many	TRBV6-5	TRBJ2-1	CASSRDTYNEQFF	TGTGCCAGCAGCCGGGACACTTACAATGAGCAGTTCTTC
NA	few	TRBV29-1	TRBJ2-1	CSVEDAGSYNEQFF	TGCAGCGTTGAAGATGCAGGTTCTTACAATGAGCAGTTCTTC
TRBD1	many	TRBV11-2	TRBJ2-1	CASSSGTGGINEQFF	TGTGCCAGCAGCTCCGGGACAGGGGGAATCAATGAGCAGTTCTTC
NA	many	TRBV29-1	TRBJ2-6	CSVVRAGANVLTF	TGCAGCGTTGTCAGGGCAGGGGCCAACGTCCTGACTTTC
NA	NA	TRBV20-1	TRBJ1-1	CSARDLRGAVTEAFF	TGCAGTGCTAGAGATCTGAGGGGCGCGGTTACTGAAGCTTTCTTT
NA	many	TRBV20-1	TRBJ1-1	CSAVQGGSTEAFF	TGCAGTGCTGTGCAGGGTGGAAGCACTGAAGCTTTCTTT